This T cell receptor beta chain was sequenced during a study of CD8+ T cells in alopecia areata. Note on this clone: Its matching antigen is unknown.

Investigators isolated RNA and reverse transcribed it into cDNA to act as the sequencing template. TCRdb's copy holds only in-frame clones and misses some; the assay was immunoSEQ multiplex PCR. Of some 210,000 clones listed, 50% to 60% are singletons. Alopecia areata patients provided lesional scalp punch biopsies and peripheral blood, both collected for the study. The ends were cut back, 0 bases at V and 2 bases at J, with 15 bases in the middle. The CDR3 sequence is 17 residues long. CDR1 and CDR2 (germline): SGDLS, YYNGEE. Findings and caveats of the study: Patients shared TCRs less clearly than mice did, possibly for HLA-related reasons.

This TCR came from a human donor with alopecia areata. The chain employs TRBV9 and TRBJ2-1; perhaps TRBD2 as D (7 bases). Source: CD4+ T cells sorted from blood, taken at week 0. As DNA, the CDR3 is TGTGCCAGCAGCGTAGACAGTGCGGGGGCAACCTACAATGAGCAGTTCTTC. Translated, it gives CASSVDSAGATYNEQFF.